Shown below are 12 T cell receptor beta chains from a single sample sequenced in a study of cytomegalovirus exposure and HLA in healthy donors. PCR primers comprised 60 Vbeta and 13 Jbeta primers. Using immunoSEQ multiplex PCR, the repertoire was profiled, and TCRdb retains in-frame clones only, with some absent. The sample comprises 150,000 to 200,000 clones, roughly 77% of which are singletons, and about 3.8% rests with the top ten. The sample comprised PBMCs. All receptors come from a man aged 30 to 39 in good health and CMV-seropositive.

This clone was recorded a few times. This chain joins TRBV2 and TRBJ1-2; D may be TRBD1 (6 bases). The CDR3 loop spans 16 amino acids. V was clipped by 4 bases and J by 7 bases, with 22 bases between them. CDR1 and CDR2 from the germline V gene are SNHLY and FYNNEI. Here the CDR3 DNA reads TGTGCCAGCAGTGGGCAGGGAAACAGGGTGGGGTCTGGCTACACCTTC. The encoded protein is CASSGQGNRVGSGYTF.

This clone was counted a few times. The rearrangement joins TRBV9 to TRBJ1-5, with TRBD1 as a possible D gene (5 bases). Trimming pared 2 bases from V and 1 base from J, leaving 7 bases between. The germline CDR1 and CDR2 sequences are SGDLS and YYNGEE. The CDR3 has 14 amino acids. CDR3 residues: CASSVGQSNQPQHF. The DNA of the CDR3 is TGTGCCAGCAGCGTCGGACAAAGCAATCAGCCCCAGCATTTT.

This chain connects TRBV27 to TRBJ1-3; D is possibly TRBD1 (6 bases). Looked up from germline, CDR1 is MNHEY and CDR2 is SMNVEV (reference sequence). With 3 bases removed from V and 1 base from J, the gap between germline ends came to 10 bases. There are 15 residues in the CDR3. The CDR3 nucleotides read TGTGCCAGCAGTTTGAGGGGGAGTTCTGGAAACACCATATATTTT. Protein sequence: CASSLRGSSGNTIYF.

The V call is TRBV7-2, the J call TRBJ2-3; 14 bases fit TRBD2. Germline V CDR1 and CDR2: SGHTA, FQGNSA. V shed 5 bases, J shed 3 bases, and the junction held 7 bases outside the gene matches. The CDR3 has 17 amino acids. This CDR3 reads CASSKGGTSGGTDTQYF. The CDR3 DNA reads TGTGCCAGCAGCAAGGGAGGGACTAGCGGGGGAACAGATACGCAGTATTTT.

This chain links TRBV7-9 with TRBJ2-1, with TRBD2 as a possible D gene (6 bases). There are 17 residues in the CDR3. CDR1 and CDR2 (germline): SEHNR, FQNEAQ (reference sequence). V dropped 0 bases and J dropped 6 bases, with 18 bases sitting between them. The CDR3 is CASSLAAFGGTLNEQFF. Here the CDR3 DNA reads TGTGCCAGCAGCTTAGCTGCTTTTGGCGGGACCCTCAATGAGCAGTTCTTC. The full variable domain, rest sourced from reference TRBV7-9 and TRBJ2-1, is DTGVSQNPRHKITKRGQNVTFRCDPISEHNRLYWYRQTLGQGPEFLTYFQNEAQLEKSRLLSDRFSAERPKGSFSTLEIQRTEQGDSAMYLCASSLAAFGGTLNEQFFGPGTRLTVL.

The chain is built from TRBV10-3 and TRBJ2-5, with TRBD1 identical over 7 bases. The V gene end was trimmed by 8 bases and the J gene end by 1 base; junction bases not matched to a gene: 4. CDR1 is ENHRY, CDR2 SYGVKD, per germline. The CDR3 has 13 residues. The CDR3 nucleotides are TGTGCCATCCGCGGACAGGCCCAAGAGACCCAGTACTTC. Protein sequence: CAIRGQAQETQYF.

This clone was detected only a few times. The chain combines TRBV6-5 with TRBJ2-7, with 7 positions matching TRBD1. Looked up from germline, CDR1 is MNHEY and CDR2 is SVGAGI. This CDR3 is 14 amino acids long. The trim removed 7 bases at V and 3 bases at J, leaving 9 bases unmatched. CDR3 sequence reads: CASTATGLGYEQYF. CDR3 DNA: TGTGCCAGCACCGCGACAGGGCTGGGCTACGAGCAGTACTTC.

The V and J genes are TRBV5-1 and TRBJ2-7; the D gene is possibly TRBD2 (5 bases). The CDR3 loop spans 13 amino acids. Trimming removed 4 bases at V and 4 bases at J, with 12 bases between. Germline-derived CDR1 and CDR2 are SGHRS and YFSETQ. DNA for the CDR3: TGCGCCAGCAGCCTGGCAGCGGCTTACGAGCAGTACTTC. This sequence encodes CASSLAAAYEQYF.

The chain combines TRBV6-1 with TRBJ1-5; weak D call: TRBD1 (5 bases). The germline V and J ends were trimmed by 6 bases and 4 bases, with 16 bases remaining between them. Germline-derived CDR1 and CDR2 are MNHNS and SASEGT. This CDR3 spans 15 amino acids. In nucleotides, the CDR3 is TGTGCCAGCAGCCCGGCGGGGGGGAGGAATCAGCCCCAGCATTTT. Its translation is CASSPAGGRNQPQHF.

This chain uses TRBV7-6 with TRBJ2-3, with a weak D call TRBD1 (5 bases). The CDR3 has 17 amino acids. Trimming stripped 1 base from V and 2 bases from J, with 16 bases between. The germline CDR1 and CDR2 sequences are SGHVS and FNYEAQ. CDR3 sequence (DNA): TGTGCCAGCAGCTTAGGCTTTAGGGGTCTACACACAGATACGCAGTATTTT. Encoded protein: CASSLGFRGLHTDTQYF.

The V and J genes are TRBV5-1 and TRBJ1-1; 8 positions agree with TRBD1. The CDR3 loop spans 13 amino acids. V trimming: 4 bases; J trimming: 3 bases; junction bases outside the gene matches: 2. The germline gives CDR1 SGHRS, CDR2 YFSETQ. CDR3 nucleotides: TGCGCCAGCAGCCAGGGGGCGGACACTGAAGCTTTCTTT. Translation: CASSQGADTEAFF.

The V and J genes are TRBV15 and TRBJ2-2; D is ambiguous. The germline V and J ends were trimmed by 5 bases and 4 bases, with 5 bases remaining between them. Germline V gene lookup returns CDR1 LNHNV and CDR2 YYDKDF (reference sequence). The length of the CDR3 is 12 residues. CDR3 coding DNA: TGTGCCACCAGCGAGCTCACCGGGGAGCTGTTTTTT. Translating gives CATSELTGELFF.